What follows is one T cell receptor (beta chain) and its context. The sample is drawn from a study of blood T cell repertoires in COVID-19. With 1 base clipped from V and 9 bases from J, the junction kept 7 bases outside the gene matches. The CDR3 runs 14 residues. CDR1 is SEHNR and CDR2 is FQNEAQ in the germline V gene (reference sequence). Some clones are missing from TCRdb's copy, which holds only in-frame ones; the method was immunoSEQ multiplex PCR. The table includes a few hundred thousand clones, over 75% detected once. The sequence was obtained from a human donor in a cohort sampled during active COVID-19. The sample consisted of peripheral blood. V usage is TRBV7-9 and J usage is TRBJ1-2; the match to TRBD1 covers 8 bases. The CDR3 DNA reads TGTGCCAGCAGCTTAGAGGCAGGGGGCAAAAGCTACACCTTC. It codes for CASSLEAGGKSYTF.